This T cell receptor beta chain was profiled in a study of cytomegalovirus exposure and HLA in healthy donors. Study-wide context: Unique TCRs from HLA-typed donors, 80 million to 90 million of them, were held in an early data release. Study-level findings and limits: Testing in vitro showed a few CMV-associated chains specific for CMV antigens. Despite most TCR sequences being rare, some public TCRs occurred in many donors. The classifier reportedly diagnosed cytomegalovirus status with high sensitivity and specificity.

The CDR3 spans 15 residues. Trimming removed 0 bases from V and 0 bases from J, with 10 bases in between. Germline V gene lookup returns CDR1 SGHRS and CDR2 YFSETQ. With 60 Vbeta and 13 Jbeta primers, the PCR was carried out. Sequenced by immunoSEQ multiplex PCR; TCRdb stores in-frame clones only, minus some. The table records 150,000 to 200,000 clones, around 80% of them present only once. Concerning this clone itself: The antigen is undetermined.

The sequence derives from a woman aged 25 to 39 in good health and CMV-seropositive. The sample taken for sequencing was PBMCs. The chain carries TRBV5-1 and TRBJ2-7, with a tentative D call TRBD2 (6 bases). The CDR3 sequence is CASSLGGGPSYEQYF. In DNA, the CDR3 is TGCGCCAGCAGCTTGGGGGGAGGTCCCTCCTACGAGCAGTACTTC.